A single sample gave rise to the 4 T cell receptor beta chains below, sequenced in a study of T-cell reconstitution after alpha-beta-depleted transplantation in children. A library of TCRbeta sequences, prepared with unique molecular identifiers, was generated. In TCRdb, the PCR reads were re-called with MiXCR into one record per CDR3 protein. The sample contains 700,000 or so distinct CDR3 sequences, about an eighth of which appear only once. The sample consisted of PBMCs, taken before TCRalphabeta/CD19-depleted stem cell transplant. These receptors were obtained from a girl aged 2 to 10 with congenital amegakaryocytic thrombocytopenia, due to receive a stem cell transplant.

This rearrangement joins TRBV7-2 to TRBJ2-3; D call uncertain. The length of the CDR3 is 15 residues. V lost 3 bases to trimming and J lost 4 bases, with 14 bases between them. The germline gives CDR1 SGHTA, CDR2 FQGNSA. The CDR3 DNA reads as TGTGCCAGCAGCTTGTTTTCAGGTTTATCAGATACGCAGTATTTT. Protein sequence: CASSLFSGLSDTQYF. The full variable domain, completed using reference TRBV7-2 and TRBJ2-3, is GAGVSQSPSNKVTEKGKDVELRCDPISGHTALYWYRQSLGQGLEFLIYFQGNSAPDKSGLPSDRFSAERTGGSVSTLTIQRTQQEDSAVYLCASSLFSGLSDTQYFGPGTRLTVL.

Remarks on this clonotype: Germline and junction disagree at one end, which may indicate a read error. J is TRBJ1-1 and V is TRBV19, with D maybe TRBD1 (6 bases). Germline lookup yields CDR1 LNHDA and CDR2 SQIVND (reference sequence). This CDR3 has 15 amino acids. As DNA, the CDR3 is TGTGCCAGTAGTAAGGGAATTAATCGGGACACTGAAGCGTTCTTT. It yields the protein CASSKGINRDTEAFF.

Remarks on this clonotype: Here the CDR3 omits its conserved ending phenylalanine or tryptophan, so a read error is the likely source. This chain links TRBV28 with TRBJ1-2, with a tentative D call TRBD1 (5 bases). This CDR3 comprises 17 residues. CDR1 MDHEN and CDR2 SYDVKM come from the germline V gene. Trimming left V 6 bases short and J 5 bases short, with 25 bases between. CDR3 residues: CASRGVAALTVDYGYTS. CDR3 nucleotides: TGTGCCAGCAGAGGTGTGGCTGCCTTGACAGTGGATTATGGCTACACCTCC.

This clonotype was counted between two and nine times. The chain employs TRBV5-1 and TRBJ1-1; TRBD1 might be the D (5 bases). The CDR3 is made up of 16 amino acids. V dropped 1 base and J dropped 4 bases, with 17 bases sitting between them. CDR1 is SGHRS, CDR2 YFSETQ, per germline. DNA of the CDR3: TGCGCCAGCAGCTTGACCCTCATAGGGGAGGGCACTGAAGCTTTCTTT. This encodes CASSLTLIGEGTEAFF.